The sequence of this T cell receptor (beta chain) was determined in a study of CD8+CD57+ T cells in acquired aplastic anemia (dated by TCRdb to 2017 to 2018). With regard to the full study: DNA extracted from sorted CD4+ and CD8+ cells had a mean of approximately 3.4 ug, with a range of roughly 0.18 to 27.4 ug. Healthy donor samples averaged roughly 9.9 million reads for CD4+ and 11 million to 14 million for CD8+ cells. Paper-wide results and their limitations: Between patients and healthy controls, no significant difference in CD8+ Simpson's diversity was found (P=0.060). Roughly 29 CD8+ CDR3 sequences were found to be shared between patients and controls, but these sequences appeared to be highly expressed in patients and within the immunodominant clones of the patients.

In its sample, this clonotype was seen many times. Its antigen specificity is not known. No base qualities exist here, and no much larger clone lies one base off it. TCR repertoires of sorted CD4+ and CD8+ blood T cells from severe aplastic anemia patients and healthy subjects were deep-sequenced in the study. Ficoll-Paque density gradient centrifugation was used to isolate peripheral blood mononuclear cells. CD4+ and CD8+ T cells were sorted by FACS or magnetic beads before DNA extraction. TCR beta VDJ combination and CDR3 sequence profiling used genomic DNA as the template. TCR repertoire sequencing was run on an Illumina HiSeq 2000. On the study's bioinformatics: TRBV/TRBJ rearrangement plots, CDR3 size and DJ length profiles, and Simpson's diversity index were used to evaluate the repertoires. The immunodominant clone was defined as the most abundant DNA sequence in deep sequencing data. CDR3 amino acid sequences were checked for sharing across subjects and were also compared against the VDJdb database and published repertoires. In TCRdb, the public reads were trimmed at Q25 with fastp and aligned with MiXCR, with productive beta chains retained. Under each unique CDR3 protein, matching rows form one entry showing the most common genes and DNA. The V and J calls follow TCRdb's processing rather than the paper's. The table for this sample lists under 200,000 distinct CDR3 sequences; roughly 40% of them were counted only once. The top ten hold over 0.95% of the sample.

The CDR1 and CDR2 encoded by the germline V gene are SQVTM and ANQGSEA. The CDR3 measures 13 amino acids from cysteine to phenylalanine. Only CDR3 DNA is held: 39 bases, read in frame from base 1. V is pared back by 7 bases and J by 9 bases, with 19 bases lying between the germline termini. Source material: sorted CD4+, CD8+, or CD8+CD57+ T cells (not recorded which) from PBMCs. The origin of this receptor is a human donor in good health. The sequence joins TRBV29-1 to TRBJ2-4, and perhaps TRBD1 as D gene, on 6 matching bases. The CDR3 loop reads CSGYQQGLRIQYF. The DNA sequence is as follows: TGCAGCGGATACCAACAGGGATTACGCATTCAGTACTTC. Where the CDR3 stops, the reference TRBV29-1 and TRBJ2-4 genes take over; the full variable domain is SAVISQKPSRDICQRGTSLTIQCQVDSQVTMMFWYRQQPGQSLTLIATANQGSEATYESGFVIDKFPISRPNLTFSTLTVSNMSPEDSSIYLCSGYQQGLRIQYFGAGTRLSVL.